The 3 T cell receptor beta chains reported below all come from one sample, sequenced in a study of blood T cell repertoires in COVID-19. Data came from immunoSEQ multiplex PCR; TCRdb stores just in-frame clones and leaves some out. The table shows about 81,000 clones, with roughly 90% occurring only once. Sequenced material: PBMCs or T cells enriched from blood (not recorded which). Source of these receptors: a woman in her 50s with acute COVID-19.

The CDR3 loop is CASSFWTSGSRTDTQYF. CDR3 bases: TGCGCCAGCAGCTTTTGGACTAGCGGGAGTAGGACAGATACGCAGTATTTT. The chain joins TRBV5-1 to TRBJ2-3; 13 bases map to TRBD2. The CDR3 runs 17 residues. Germline V gives CDR1 SGHRS, CDR2 YFSETQ. J lost 3 bases, V lost 2 bases, and 6 bases had no gene match.

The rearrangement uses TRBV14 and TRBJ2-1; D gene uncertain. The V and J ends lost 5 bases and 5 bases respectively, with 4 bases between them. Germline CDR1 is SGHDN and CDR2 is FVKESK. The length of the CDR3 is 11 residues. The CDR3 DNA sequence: TGTGCCAGCAGCGAGGACAATGAGCAGTTCTTC. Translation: CASSEDNEQFF.

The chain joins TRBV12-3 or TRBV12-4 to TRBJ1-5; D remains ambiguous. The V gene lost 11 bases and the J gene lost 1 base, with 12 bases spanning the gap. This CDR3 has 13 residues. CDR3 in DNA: TGTGCCGAGGGCTCGAACAGCAATCAGCCCCAGCATTTT. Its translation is CAEGSNSNQPQHF.